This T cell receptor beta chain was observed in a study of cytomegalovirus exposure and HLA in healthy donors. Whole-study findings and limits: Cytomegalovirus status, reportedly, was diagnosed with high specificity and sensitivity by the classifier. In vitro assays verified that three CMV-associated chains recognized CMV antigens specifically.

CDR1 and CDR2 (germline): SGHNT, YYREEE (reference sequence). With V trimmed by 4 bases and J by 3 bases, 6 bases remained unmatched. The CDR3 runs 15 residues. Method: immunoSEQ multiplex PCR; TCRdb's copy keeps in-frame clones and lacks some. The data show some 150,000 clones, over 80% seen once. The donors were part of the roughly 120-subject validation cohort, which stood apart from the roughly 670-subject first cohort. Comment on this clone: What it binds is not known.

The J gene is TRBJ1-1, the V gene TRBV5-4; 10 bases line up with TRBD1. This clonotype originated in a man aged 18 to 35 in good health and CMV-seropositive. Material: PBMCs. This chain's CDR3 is CASSPGGTGDTEAFF. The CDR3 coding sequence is TGTGCCAGCAGCCCCGGTGGGACAGGGGACACTGAAGCTTTCTTT.